The 8 T cell receptor beta chains reported below all come from one sample, sequenced in a study of T cells expressing NK-cell markers. TCRdb re-called the 5' RACE reads; one entry per CDR3 protein, DNA not given. Recorded here are 90,000 to 130,000 distinct CDR3 sequences; the top ten clones represent approximately 18%. The sequencing sample was made of blood T cells: a sorted CD56 or NKG2C T cell subset, CD4+ or CD8+ T cells, or bulk PBMC T cells (not recorded which). These receptors were collected from a woman aged 18 to 75 in good health.

The chain is built from TRBV6-2 or TRBV6-3 and TRBJ1-2. This CDR3 contains 15 residues. CDR1 and CDR2 from the germline V gene are MNHEY and SVGEGT. This CDR3 is CASSFPASNVLGYTF.

The gene calls are TRBV29-1 and TRBJ1-2; lacking DNA, the TRBD1 call made by TCRdb goes unchecked. There are 14 residues in the CDR3. Looked up from germline, CDR1 is SQVTM and CDR2 is ANQGSEA. The CDR3 loop is CSVDAGALGRGYTF.

The CDR3 sequence is CASTLGGYGYTF. The rearrangement uses TRBV12-3 or TRBV12-4 and TRBJ1-2. The CDR3 covers 12 residues.

The chain uses TRBV12-3 or TRBV12-4 and TRBJ1-1; with no DNA, the TCRdb D assignment of TRBD1 cannot be verified. This CDR3 region has 16 residues. CDR3 sequence reads: CASTLGTAKVNTEAFF.

The chain has TRBV12-3 or TRBV12-4 and TRBJ2-7; TCRdb selects TRBD2, and the lack of DNA leaves this call unchecked. There are 13 residues in the CDR3. The CDR3 is CASSFPSRDEQYF.

The J gene is TRBJ2-5, the V gene TRBV27; TCRdb indicates TRBD1, and absent DNA this call remains unverified. The CDR3 sequence is 17 residues long. Germline CDR1 is MNHEY and CDR2 is SMNVEV (reference sequence). CDR3 sequence: CASSTLPPGQGSETQYF.

V gene TRBV28 combines with J gene TRBJ2-1; TCRdb selects TRBD1, and the lack of DNA leaves this call unchecked. The germline V gene has CDR1 MDHEN and CDR2 SYDVKM. This CDR3 has 14 amino acids. CDR3 sequence reads: CASSLSGTVSEQFF. The entire variable domain, with the rest obtained from reference TRBV28 and TRBJ2-1, is as follows: DVKVTQSSRYLVKRTGEKVFLECVQDMDHENMFWYRQDPGLGLRLIYFSYDVKMKEKGDIPEGYSVSREKKERFSLILESASTNQTSMYLCASSLSGTVSEQFFGPGTRLTVL.

The rearrangement uses TRBV7-3 and TRBJ2-1; TCRdb designates TRBD1, a call that cannot be tested without DNA. Germline V gene sequence: CDR1 SGHTA, CDR2 FQGTGA. The CDR3 is 16 amino acids. The chain's CDR3 is CASSLTGGLSYNEQFF.